This section outlines one TCR beta chain sequence together with its context. The antigen is undetermined. The sample originates from a study of cytomegalovirus exposure and HLA in healthy donors. CDR3 length equals 13 residues. Germline CDR1 reads LNHDA; CDR2 reads SQIVND (reference sequence). Trimming took 3 bases from V and 3 from J, leaving 8 bases between them. Study findings and constraints: Using the classifier, cytomegalovirus status was reportedly diagnosed with high specificity and sensitivity. The study labeled 180 or so TCR beta chains cytomegalovirus-associated. Rare TCR sequences dominated, though some public TCRs recurred in many donors. Confirmation in vitro established that a few CMV-associated chains were specific for CMV antigens.

Data came from immunoSEQ multiplex PCR; TCRdb stores just in-frame clones and leaves some out. The data show some 140,000 clones, around nine tenths seen once. Material: PBMCs. The clonotype originates from a man aged 18-30 years in good health and CMV-seropositive. This chain connects TRBV19 to TRBJ1-1; a weak D match, TRBD1 (6 bases). The DNA of the CDR3 is TGTGCCAGTAGTATGTACAGGGACACTGAAGCTTTCTTT. It yields the protein CASSMYRDTEAFF.